The sequence of this T cell receptor (beta chain) was determined in a study of blood T cell repertoires in COVID-19. On the study more broadly: T cells, B-cell-depleted T cells, or PBMCs supplied cDNA or gDNA.

The ends lost 11 bases at V and 7 bases at J; junction bases unmatched: 8. Germline CDR1 SEHNR, CDR2 FQNEAQ (reference sequence). The CDR3 totals 13 residues. Source study methods: Cell counts per sample came from amplifying reference gene primers. The method was immunoSEQ multiplex PCR; TCRdb's version includes in-frame clones alone and lacks a portion of them. V and J calls and clone size follow that table, whereas D and trimming were derived from the DNA. The table has roughly 98,000 clones, around 82% seen once; the top ten hold 11%. The receptor was isolated from a man aged 70-80 years with active or convalescent COVID-19. J is TRBJ2-2 and V is TRBV7-9; 9 positions agree with TRBD1. The sample was peripheral blood. The CDR3 reads CASRTGEVGELFF. CDR3 sequence (DNA): TGTGCCTCGCGGACAGGGGAAGTCGGGGAGCTGTTTTTT.